Following are 15 T cell receptor beta chains from one sample sequenced in a study of cytomegalovirus exposure and HLA in healthy donors. PCR was performed using 60 Vbeta and 13 Jbeta primers. Assay used: immunoSEQ multiplex PCR; TCRdb lists only in-frame clones, some missing. Recorded for this sample: roughly 220,000 clones. Sequencing was performed on PBMCs. The receptor set was obtained from a girl between 2 and 10 years old in good health and CMV-seropositive.

This chain joins TRBV2 and TRBJ2-5; D is perhaps TRBD2 (5 bases). The V gene's germline CDR1 is SNHLY and CDR2 FYNNEI. The CDR3 totals 16 residues. Trimming left V 5 bases short and J 1 base short, with 17 bases between. The CDR3 DNA reads TGTGCCAGCAGTCGACTTTTCGTAGGACTCCAAGAGACCCAGTACTTC. The encoded protein is CASSRLFVGLQETQYF.

The rearrangement joins TRBV7-9 to TRBJ2-2; TRBD2 agrees at 9 bases. V shed 4 bases, J shed 6 bases, and the junction held 18 bases outside the gene matches. CDR3 length: 19 amino acids. CDR1 and CDR2 from the germline V gene are SEHNR and FQNEAQ (reference sequence). CDR3 DNA: TGTGCCAGCAGCTCCCGGGTAGCGGGAGATATGATCGGCGCCGGGGAGCTGTTTTTT. It translates to CASSSRVAGDMIGAGELFF.

This rearrangement joins TRBV5-1 to TRBJ2-1; D may match TRBD1 or TRBD2 (6 bases each). CDR3 length: 14 residues. Trimming took off 4 bases at V and 4 bases at J, with 12 bases between the two ends. Germline V gene sequence: CDR1 SGHRS, CDR2 YFSETQ. The CDR3 coding sequence is TGCGCCAGCAGCCTGGGGGGCGGTTACAATGAGCAGTTCTTC. Protein sequence: CASSLGGGYNEQFF.

The chain links TRBV29-1 to TRBJ2-5; 7 bases are shared with TRBD2. Germline-derived CDR1 and CDR2 are SQVTM and ANQGSEA. Losses at the gene ends were 0 bases for V and 4 bases for J; bases not matched to a gene: 11. The CDR3 is made up of 16 amino acids. CDR3 sequence reads: CSVEDPAGVMGETQYF. The CDR3 region has the DNA TGCAGCGTTGAAGATCCTGCGGGAGTGATGGGAGAGACCCAGTACTTC.

This chain links TRBV6-5 with TRBJ2-7; a weak D match, TRBD2 (6 bases). CDR3 length: 14 residues. The germline V gene encodes CDR1 MNHEY and CDR2 SVGAGI. Trimming removed 5 bases from V and 0 bases from J, with 11 bases in between. CDR3 DNA sequence: TGTGCCAGCAGTCCCTGGCGGGACTCCTACGAGCAGTACTTC. Protein sequence: CASSPWRDSYEQYF.

The chain carries TRBV29-1 and TRBJ2-3, with 9 bases lining up with TRBD1. This CDR3 spans 15 amino acids. The V gene end was trimmed by 7 bases and the J gene end by 0 bases; junction bases not matched to a gene: 8. The germline V gene has CDR1 SQVTM and CDR2 ANQGSEA. CDR3 residues: CSARDRVVSTDTQYF. CDR3 DNA sequence: TGCAGCGCTCGGGACAGGGTGGTAAGCACAGATACGCAGTATTTT.

This chain links TRBV5-1 with TRBJ1-1, with TRBD1 matching over 10 bases. This CDR3 has 15 amino acids. V dropped 2 bases and J dropped 5; count of bases not matched to a gene: 6. From germline, CDR1 is SGHRS and CDR2 YFSETQ. CDR3: CASSLDRGHSTEAFF. The CDR3 bases are TGCGCCAGCAGCTTAGACAGGGGGCATTCGACTGAAGCTTTCTTT.

This sequence joins TRBV2 and TRBJ2-2; 10 bases agree with TRBD2. CDR1 is SNHLY, CDR2 FYNNEI, per germline. This CDR3 contains 14 residues. Trimming at V came to 9 bases and at J to 6 bases, leaving 7 bases not matched to a gene. This CDR3 reads CASHTSGISGELFF. The CDR3 coding sequence is TGTGCCAGTCACACTAGCGGGATATCCGGGGAGCTGTTTTTT. Using reference TRBV2 and TRBJ2-2 for the parts outside the CDR3, the full variable domain is EPEVTQTPSHQVTQMGQEVILRCVPISNHLYFYWYRQILGQKVEFLVSFYNNEISEKSEIFDDQFSVERPDGSNFTLKIRSTKLEDSAMYFCASHTSGISGELFFGEGSRLTVL.

This sequence joins TRBV13 and TRBJ2-5; D possibly corresponds to TRBD1 (6 bases). CDR1 is PRHDT and CDR2 is FYEKMQ in the germline V gene (reference sequence). With 4 bases removed from V and 5 bases from J, the gap between germline ends came to 20 bases. This CDR3 is 16 amino acids long. The CDR3 DNA reads TGTGCCAGCAGCTCAGGGGAGCTGGGGAGCTGGGAGACCCAGTACTTC. Its translation is CASSSGELGSWETQYF.

As to this clone: At one boundary the junction diverges from the germline segment, which might be a read error. J is TRBJ2-7 and V is TRBV5-1, with 9 bases fitting TRBD1. The length of the CDR3 is 15 residues. Per the germline V gene, CDR1 is SGHRS and CDR2 is YFSETQ. The chain's CDR3 is CASSLGGQGGHERYF. The CDR3 nucleotides are TGCGCCAGCAGCTTGGGGGGACAGGGAGGCCACGAGCGGTACTTC.

The chain carries TRBV27 and TRBJ2-3, with 7 bases lining up with TRBD2. CDR3 size: 17 residues. Looked up from germline, CDR1 is MNHEY and CDR2 is SMNVEV (reference sequence). The V and J ends lost 0 bases and 1 base, in that order; junction bases with no gene match: 7. Written as DNA, the CDR3 is TGTGCCAGCAGTTTATCGTTCGGGGGGAGTGGCACAGATACGCAGTATTTT. Its protein product is CASSLSFGGSGTDTQYF.

This chain uses TRBV18 with TRBJ2-1; D remains unclear. Trimming left V 2 bases short and J 0 bases short, with 11 bases between. Germline CDR1 KGHSH, CDR2 LQKENI. CDR3 length equals 16 residues. The CDR3 nucleotides are TGTGCCAGCTCACCAGGCCGGAGACCCTCCTACAATGAGCAGTTCTTC. Amino acid sequence: CASSPGRRPSYNEQFF.

The chain combines TRBV7-2 with TRBJ1-4; 10 bases are shared with TRBD1. With 6 bases clipped from V and 5 bases from J, the junction kept 3 bases outside the gene matches. The CDR3 has 14 amino acids. CDR1 SGHTA and CDR2 FQGNSA come from the germline V gene. The CDR3 sequence is CASSRQGANEKLFF. As DNA, the CDR3 is TGTGCCAGCAGTCGACAGGGGGCAAATGAAAAACTGTTTTTT. The full variable domain, its missing parts supplied by reference TRBV7-2 and TRBJ1-4, is GAGVSQSPSNKVTEKGKDVELRCDPISGHTALYWYRQSLGQGLEFLIYFQGNSAPDKSGLPSDRFSAERTGGSVSTLTIQRTQQEDSAVYLCASSRQGANEKLFFGSGTQLSVL.

The genes are TRBV28 and TRBJ1-2; 10 nucleotides match TRBD1. In germline, CDR1 is MDHEN, CDR2 SYDVKM. Germline trimming cut 6 bases from V and 7 bases from J; bases unmatched to any gene: 14. The length of the CDR3 is 16 residues. The chain's CDR3 is CASRYSGTGETLGYTF. CDR3 DNA sequence: TGTGCCAGCAGGTATTCCGGGACAGGGGAAACTCTTGGCTACACCTTC.

This chain links TRBV7-6 with TRBJ2-1; TRBD2 agrees at 9 bases. J was trimmed by 7 bases and V by 3 bases; bases with no gene match: 10. In germline, CDR1 is SGHVS, CDR2 FNYEAQ. This CDR3 region has 16 residues. CDR3 protein: CASSFPSSGSGNEQFF. CDR3 bases: TGTGCCAGCAGCTTCCCGAGTAGCGGGAGTGGAAATGAGCAGTTCTTC.